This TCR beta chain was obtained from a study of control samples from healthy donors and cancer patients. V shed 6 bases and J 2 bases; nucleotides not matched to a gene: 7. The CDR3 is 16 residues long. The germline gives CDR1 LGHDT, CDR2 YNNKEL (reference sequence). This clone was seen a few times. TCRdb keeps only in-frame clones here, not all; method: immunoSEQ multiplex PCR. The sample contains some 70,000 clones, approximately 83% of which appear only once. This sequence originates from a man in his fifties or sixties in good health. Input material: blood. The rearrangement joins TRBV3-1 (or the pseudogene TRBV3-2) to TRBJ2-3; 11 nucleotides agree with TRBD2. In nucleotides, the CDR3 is TGTGCCAGCAGACCCGGACTAGCGGGCAACACAGATACGCAGTATTTT. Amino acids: CASRPGLAGNTDTQYF.